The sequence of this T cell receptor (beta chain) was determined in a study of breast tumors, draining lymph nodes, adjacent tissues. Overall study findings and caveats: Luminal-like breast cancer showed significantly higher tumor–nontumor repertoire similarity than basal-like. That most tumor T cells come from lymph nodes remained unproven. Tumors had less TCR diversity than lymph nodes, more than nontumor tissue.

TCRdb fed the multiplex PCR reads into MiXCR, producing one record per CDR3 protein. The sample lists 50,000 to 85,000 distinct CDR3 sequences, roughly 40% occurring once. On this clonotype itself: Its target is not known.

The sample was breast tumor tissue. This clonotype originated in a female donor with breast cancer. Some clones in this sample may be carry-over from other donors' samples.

CDR3 residues: CASSPETENSPLHF. The CDR3 nucleotides are TGTGCCAGCAGCCCCGAGACGGAGAATTCACCCCTCCACTTT. This chain links TRBV7-9 with TRBJ1-6; no reliable D call. This CDR3 has 14 amino acids. The germline V and J ends were trimmed by 5 bases and 7 bases, with 12 bases remaining between them. Germline lookup yields CDR1 SEHNR and CDR2 FQNEAQ (reference sequence).